Below are 10 T cell receptor beta chains sequenced from a single sample in a study of Graves' ophthalmopathy and Graves' hyperthyroidism. For repertoire sequencing, the TCR beta CDR3 regions were amplified from RNA transcripts. HTBI primers primed a first-round RT-PCR, and a second-round multiplex PCR followed. A single record per CDR3 protein comes from TCRdb applying MiXCR to the multiplex PCR reads. The table records about 740,000 distinct CDR3 sequences, approximately 40% of them present only once. The sample taken for sequencing was peripheral blood. All receptors come from an adult man with Graves' ophthalmopathy.

This clonotype was observed many times. The chain combines TRBV2 with TRBJ1-1, with D uncertain. This CDR3 comprises 14 residues. V was shortened by 6 bases and J by 0 bases, with 11 bases between the two germline ends. The germline CDR1 and CDR2 sequences are SNHLY and FYNNEI. The CDR3 nucleotides are TGTGCCAGCAGCCAACGGAGAATGAACACTGAAGCTTTCTTT. It yields the protein CASSQRRMNTEAFF.

This clonotype was seen more than once but under ten times. V gene TRBV7-9 combines with J gene TRBJ1-6; 8 bases match TRBD1. CDR3 length: 15 amino acids. V shed 6 bases, J shed 6 bases, and the junction held 7 bases outside the gene matches. Germline CDR1 reads SEHNR; CDR2 reads FQNEAQ (reference sequence). Here the CDR3 reads CASSYDRGPNSPLHF. For the CDR3, the DNA is TGTGCCAGCAGTTACGACAGGGGACCTAATTCACCCCTCCACTTT.

This clonotype was seen repeatedly, ten times or more. The chain carries TRBV29-1 and TRBJ1-1, with D maybe TRBD1 (5 bases). CDR3 length: 13 residues. Looked up from germline, CDR1 is SQVTM and CDR2 is ANQGSEA. The V end was cut by 4 bases, the J end by 7 bases, with 16 bases between. CDR3 amino acids: CSVVKMLTVEAFF. The CDR3 coding sequence is TGCAGCGTTGTCAAAATGTTGACAGTTGAAGCTTTCTTT. The variable domain in full, completed from reference TRBV29-1 and TRBJ1-1, reads SAVISQKPSRDICQRGTSLTIQCQVDSQVTMMFWYRQQPGQSLTLIATANQGSEATYESGFVIDKFPISRPNLTFSTLTVSNMSPEDSSIYLCSVVKMLTVEAFFGQGTRLTVV.

This clonotype was recorded at least ten times. Here the CDR3 reads CASSPPGYGYTF. The DNA of the CDR3 is TGTGCCAGCAGCCCTCCCGGCTATGGCTACACCTTC. The chain links TRBV7-2 to TRBJ1-2; no reliable D call. The CDR3 runs to 12 residues. Trimming shortened V by 5 bases and J by 4 bases, and 8 bases separated the two germline ends. Germline V lookup: CDR1 SGHTA, CDR2 FQGNSA.

As for this clonotype: One end of the junction does not line up with germline, which may come from a read error. The genes are TRBV7-9 and TRBJ2-6, with D possibly matching TRBD2 (6 bases). From germline, CDR1 is SEHNR and CDR2 FQNEAQ (reference sequence). The CDR3 runs to 12 residues. For the CDR3, the DNA is TGTGCCAGCAGCTTCGGACTAAACGGCCTGACTTTC. Its protein is CASSFGLNGLTF.

This chain uses TRBV10-3 with TRBJ2-5; D is uncertain. This CDR3 comprises 15 residues. Trimming removed 10 bases from V and 4 bases from J, with 22 bases in between. Looked up from germline, CDR1 is ENHRY and CDR2 is SYGVKD. This chain's CDR3 is CATSKNHPGGETQYF. As DNA, the CDR3 is TGTGCCACGTCAAAAAACCACCCAGGTGGAGAGACCCAGTACTTC.

This clonotype was detected ten times or more. The rearrangement links TRBV7-8 to TRBJ1-1, with D perhaps matching TRBD1 (5 bases). The V gene lost 5 bases and the J gene lost 3 bases, with 16 bases spanning the gap. The CDR3 has 15 amino acids. Germline CDR1 and CDR2: SGHVS and FQNEAQ. The CDR3 loop is CASSPSLGRYTEAFF. The DNA of the CDR3 is TGTGCCAGCAGCCCGAGTTTGGGGCGGTACACTGAAGCTTTCTTT.

Many counts were recorded for this clonotype. This CDR3 is CASRSGTNQPQHF. For the CDR3, the DNA is TGCGCCAGCAGATCAGGGACGAATCAGCCCCAGCATTTT. The chain uses TRBV10-2 and TRBJ1-5, with D perhaps TRBD1 (5 bases). The CDR3 consists of 13 residues. Germline V gene data show CDR1 as WSHSY and CDR2 as SAAADI. The V end was cut by 6 bases, the J end by 4 bases, with 10 bases between.

The sample holds a few counts of this clonotype. This chain connects TRBV14 to TRBJ1-6, with TRBD1 identical over 11 bases. V was clipped by 2 bases and J by 11 bases; unmatched bases: 5. Germline V lookup: CDR1 SGHDN, CDR2 FVKESK. The CDR3 is 15 amino acids. Written as DNA, the CDR3 is TGTGCCAGCAGCCAACGGGACAGGGGGAGGCCACCCCTCCACTTT. This sequence encodes CASSQRDRGRPPLHF.

The gene calls are TRBV5-1 and TRBJ1-3; perhaps TRBD1 as D (5 bases). There are 15 residues in the CDR3. The ends were cut back, 5 bases at V and 2 bases at J, with 14 bases in the middle. Germline CDR1 reads SGHRS; CDR2 reads YFSETQ. The CDR3 region is CASRSSGRAGNTIYF. Written as DNA, the CDR3 is TGCGCCAGCAGATCGAGCGGCAGGGCTGGAAACACCATATATTTT.